This T cell receptor (beta chain) was obtained from a study of PD-1 blockade in mismatch repair-deficient tumors. Study information: Enrolled about 2013-2017, patients had progressing, pretreated mismatch repair-deficient cancers of 11 to 13 types. General study results and limits: Rapid post-treatment expansion, then contraction, generally preceding radiologic response, marked tumor-resident clones.

Measured with immunoSEQ multiplex PCR; TCRdb has only the in-frame clones, and not every one. This sample has tens of thousands of clones, with around 85% found just once. V was shortened by 0 bases and J by 6 bases, with 13 bases between the two germline ends. Germline-derived CDR1 and CDR2 are SGDLS and YYNGEE. The CDR3 is 14 amino acids. PCR or immunohistochemistry showed mismatch repair deficiency in every enrolled patient. The table lists this clone with a count of one. Its specificity is not known. V usage is TRBV9 and J usage is TRBJ2-7; D may be TRBD2 (5 bases). Here the sequenced sample was peripheral blood, taken 12 weeks after starting pembrolizumab. The receptor comes from an adult with mismatch repair-deficient cancer. CDR3 loop: CASSVAGGFGEQYF. The CDR3 region has the DNA TGTGCCAGCAGCGTAGCTGGAGGTTTCGGCGAGCAGTACTTC. The whole variable domain, remainder taken from reference TRBV9 and TRBJ2-7, is DSGVTQTPKHLITATGQRVTLRCSPRSGDLSVYWYQQSLDQGLQFLIQYYNGEERAKGNILERFSAQQFPDLHSELNLSSLELGDSALYFCASSVAGGFGEQYFGPGTRLTVT.